These 27 T cell receptor beta chains were all obtained from the same sample, sequenced in a study of shared clonotypes between healthy human individuals. Profiling relied on immunoSEQ multiplex PCR, and the TCRdb table lists in-frame clones only, not all of them. The sample holds hundreds of thousands of clones, approximately 95% seen once. Material: naive CD4+ T cells sorted from blood. Subset denoted: CD45RA+ positively selected. These TCRs come from a woman aged 25-40 years in good health.

The rearrangement joins TRBV5-1 to TRBJ2-7; TRBD2 agrees at 10 bases. The CDR3 length is 17 residues. J lost 1 base, V lost 0 bases, and 7 bases had no gene match. The V gene's germline CDR1 is SGHRS and CDR2 YFSETQ. The CDR3 sequence: CASSLAPISGRSYEQYF. The CDR3, as DNA: TGCGCCAGCAGCTTGGCACCGATTAGCGGGAGGTCCTACGAGCAGTACTTC. Using reference TRBV5-1 and TRBJ2-7 for the parts outside the CDR3, the full variable domain is KAGVTQTPRYLIKTRGQQVTLSCSPISGHRSVSWYQQTPGQGLQFLFEYFSETQRNKGNFPGRFSGRQFSNSRSEMNVSTLELGDSALYLCASSLAPISGRSYEQYFGPGTRLTVT.

The chain links TRBV11-2 to TRBJ1-6, with D unclear. V lost 7 bases and J lost 12, with 13 bases in between. CDR1 and CDR2 from the germline V gene are SGHAT and FQNNGV. This CDR3 region has 12 residues. The CDR3 region has the DNA TGTGCCAGCAACAACCTGGGTAGACCCCTCCACTTT. This sequence encodes CASNNLGRPLHF.

The V call is TRBV28, the J call TRBJ2-7; 7 nucleotides agree with TRBD1. The CDR3 consists of 17 residues. Germline CDR1 and CDR2: MDHEN and SYDVKM. V lost 4 bases, J lost 1 base, and 13 bases stayed unmatched. The CDR3 is CASSSITRGRVSYEQYF. The CDR3, as DNA: TGTGCCAGCAGTTCAATTACAAGGGGGCGGGTGTCCTACGAGCAGTACTTC.

This clone was counted a single time. The J gene is TRBJ2-2, the V gene TRBV14; 9 bases fit TRBD1. Looked up from germline, CDR1 is SGHDN and CDR2 is FVKESK. V was pared by 1 base and J by 6 bases, with 6 bases of the junction left unmatched. The CDR3 runs 16 residues. The CDR3 region has the DNA TGTGCCAGCAGCCAAGTGGGGACAGGGAATTCCGGGGAGCTGTTTTTT. Amino acid sequence: CASSQVGTGNSGELFF.

This clone was seen just once. The rearrangement links TRBV19 to TRBJ1-1; the D is unclear. The CDR3 is made up of 13 amino acids. V lost 3 bases and J 5 bases, leaving 10 bases between the germline ends. Germline CDR1 is LNHDA and CDR2 is SQIVND (reference sequence). CDR3 DNA: TGTGCCAGTAGTATTCCAGGCGGTACTGAAGCTTTCTTT. Protein product: CASSIPGGTEAFF. Full variable domain (outside the CDR3, taken from reference TRBV19 and TRBJ1-1): DGGITQSPKYLFRKEGQNVTLSCEQNLNHDAMYWYRQDPGQGLRLIYYSQIVNDFQKGDIAEGYSVSREKKESFPLTVTSAQKNPTAFYLCASSIPGGTEAFFGQGTRLTVV.

The chain recombines TRBV4-2 with TRBJ2-2; D is undetermined. The V gene lost 2 bases and the J gene lost 7 bases, with 14 bases spanning the gap. Per the germline V gene, CDR1 is LGHNA and CDR2 is YNFKEQ. The CDR3 runs to 15 residues. Written as DNA, the CDR3 is TGTGCCAGCAGCCAACCAAATTCGGTGGACGGGGAGCTGTTTTTT. It encodes CASSQPNSVDGELFF.

The chain links TRBV2 to TRBJ2-1; maybe TRBD1 (6 bases). Germline V CDR1 and CDR2: SNHLY, FYNNEI. The CDR3 extends over 15 amino acids. V was cut by 7 bases and J by 4 bases, with 17 bases left in between. The CDR3 coding sequence is TGTGCCAGCACCCGACCGGGACAAAATTACAATGAGCAGTTCTTC. Translating gives CASTRPGQNYNEQFF.

CDR3 DNA sequence: TGTCCGCGGACAGGGGGACCCGAGCAGTACTTC. Translated: CPRTGGPEQYF. The chain has TRBV28 and TRBJ2-7, with 10 bases identical to TRBD1. CDR1 and CDR2 from the germline V gene are MDHEN and SYDVKM. This CDR3 contains 11 residues.

This clone was recorded only once. The gene calls are TRBV30 and TRBJ2-1; 8 bases match TRBD1. The CDR3 loop spans 13 amino acids. The germline gives CDR1 GTSNPN, CDR2 SVGIG (reference sequence). V lost 2 bases, J lost 6 bases, and 3 bases stayed unmatched. The CDR3 DNA reads as TGTGCCTGGAGTCGGACAGGGATCAATGAGCAGTTCTTC. As protein: CAWSRTGINEQFF.

The rearrangement links TRBV6-4 to TRBJ2-4; TRBD2 matches 7 bases. Germline values: CDR1 MRHNA, CDR2 SNTAGT. V lost 7 bases and J lost 5; bases outside the gene matches: 2. This CDR3 comprises 12 residues. The CDR3 reads CASIRGENIQYF. The CDR3 DNA is TGTGCCAGCATACGGGGGGAAAACATTCAGTACTTC.

The sample holds one count of this clone. The rearrangement links TRBV5-1 to TRBJ2-2, with 7 bases that match TRBD2. This CDR3 region has 15 residues. Per germline, CDR1 SGHRS and CDR2 YFSETQ. V shed 1 base and J 6 bases; nucleotides not matched to a gene: 6. The CDR3 reads CASSLSAGVSGELFF. For the CDR3, the DNA is TGCGCCAGCAGCTTGTCGGCGGGAGTATCCGGGGAGCTGTTTTTT.

This chain connects TRBV28 to TRBJ2-7, with 12 bases identical to TRBD2. This CDR3 contains 16 residues. Unmatched junction bases numbered 5, after V lost 3 bases and J lost 2 bases. Germline V gene data show CDR1 as MDHEN and CDR2 as SYDVKM. The CDR3 reads CASSLPLAGGTYEQYF. CDR3 sequence (DNA): TGTGCCAGCAGTTTGCCGCTAGCGGGAGGGACCTACGAGCAGTACTTC.

This chain connects TRBV7-8 to TRBJ2-5; 10 bases agree with TRBD2. V shed 2 bases and J 5 bases; nucleotides not matched to a gene: 14. Germline assignment: CDR1 SGHVS and CDR2 FQNEAQ. The CDR3 loop spans 18 amino acids. In DNA, the CDR3 is TGTGCCAGCAGCTTAAAGGGATCTAGCGGGAGAACCCGCGAGACCCAGTACTTC. Translating gives CASSLKGSSGRTRETQYF.

The gene calls are TRBV9 and TRBJ1-6; D is unresolved. The CDR3 runs to 14 residues. Germline CDR1 reads SGDLS; CDR2 reads YYNGEE. The ends were cut back, 4 bases at V and 8 bases at J, with 13 bases in the middle. CDR3 sequence: CASSFAQSYSPLHF. DNA of the CDR3: TGTGCCAGCAGCTTCGCCCAGAGTTATTCACCCCTCCACTTT.

The chain recombines TRBV28 with TRBJ2-5; the match to TRBD1 covers 9 bases. The end of the DNA aligns better with TRBJ2-7, so the J call may be wrong. The length of the CDR3 is 14 residues. CDR1 is MDHEN, CDR2 SYDVKM, per germline. In DNA form, the CDR3 reads TGTGCCACCTTTTCCCGGGACAGGGAGGTCGAGCAGTACTTC. Its translation is CATFSRDREVEQYF.

The genes are TRBV7-6 and TRBJ2-5, with 10 bases identical to TRBD2. V gave up 5 bases and J gave up 2 bases; unmatched junction bases: 8. CDR3 length: 16 residues. Germline values: CDR1 SGHVS, CDR2 FNYEAQ. The CDR3 DNA reads TGTGCCAGCAGCGAGGCCGAACTAGCGGGACAAGAGACCCAGTACTTC. Amino acids: CASSEAELAGQETQYF.

This clone came up once. V usage is TRBV18 and J usage is TRBJ1-1, with no clear D. Trimming pared 6 bases from V and 5 bases from J, leaving 19 bases between. CDR3 length: 15 residues. The germline V gene has CDR1 KGHSH and CDR2 LQKENI. CDR3 sequence (DNA): TGTGCCAGCTCTCCAACACCGAGGGCCTTTACTGAAGCTTTCTTT. This codes for CASSPTPRAFTEAFF.

The chain couples TRBV19 to TRBJ2-1; 8 positions match TRBD2. The V gene's germline CDR1 is LNHDA and CDR2 SQIVND (reference sequence). The CDR3 loop spans 15 amino acids. V lost 7 bases and J lost 5; bases outside the gene matches: 10. The CDR3 coding sequence is TGTGCCAGTACCCCAACAGCGGGAGCACACAATGAGCAGTTCTTC. Translation gives CASTPTAGAHNEQFF.

The rearrangement links TRBV6-1 to TRBJ2-2; 11 bases fit TRBD2. CDR3 length: 15 residues. Trimming at V came to 2 bases and at J to 4 bases, leaving 0 bases not matched to a gene. CDR1 is MNHNS and CDR2 is SASEGT in the germline V gene. The CDR3 nucleotides are TGTGCCAGCAGTGAAACTAGCGGGAGCACCGGGGAGCTGTTTTTT. Protein product: CASSETSGSTGELFF.

The rearrangement uses TRBV6-6 and TRBJ2-2, with 8 bases fitting TRBD2. Germline loops: CDR1 MNHNY, CDR2 SVGAGI (reference sequence). This CDR3 has 16 residues. The V segment lost 8 bases and the J segment 2 bases; nucleotides outside the gene matches: 10. CDR3 region: CASGGMGTRNTGELFF. The CDR3 coding sequence is TGTGCCAGCGGAGGGATGGGGACTAGAAACACCGGGGAGCTGTTTTTT.

The chain uses TRBV2 and TRBJ2-7, with 8 bases fitting TRBD1. The germline V gene has CDR1 SNHLY and CDR2 FYNNEI. J gave up 5 bases and V 8 bases, and 11 bases lay outside the gene matches. This CDR3 comprises 14 residues. CDR3 residues: CASDTGGRPDEQYF. Written as DNA, the CDR3 is TGTGCCAGCGATACAGGGGGTCGGCCGGACGAGCAGTACTTC.

This chain links TRBV7-3 with TRBJ2-1; no clear D. Germline CDR1 SGHTA, CDR2 FQGTGA. The CDR3 length is 12 residues. The germline V and J ends were trimmed by 5 bases and 6 bases, with 8 bases remaining between them. CDR3 nucleotide sequence: TGTGCCAGCAGCACCCCACCCAATGAGCAGTTCTTC. Encoded protein: CASSTPPNEQFF.

The chain employs TRBV6-1 and TRBJ1-1, with no clear D. The length of the CDR3 is 14 residues. Germline-derived CDR1 and CDR2 are MNHNS and SASEGT. V lost 2 bases and J 0 bases, leaving 7 bases between the germline ends. The CDR3: CASSEHRMNTEAFF. Written as DNA, the CDR3 is TGTGCCAGCAGTGAACATAGGATGAACACTGAAGCTTTCTTT.

The CDR3 nucleotides read TGTGCCAGCAGTAAGAAGTGGGGGGCGAATAACTATGGCTACACCTTC. Translating gives CASSKKWGANNYGYTF. The chain uses TRBV28 and TRBJ1-2; D possibly corresponds to TRBD1 (6 bases). The CDR3 is 16 amino acids. Germline V CDR1 and CDR2: MDHEN, SYDVKM. V was trimmed by 5 bases and J by 1 base, leaving 17 bases between them.

V gene TRBV11-3 combines with J gene TRBJ2-7, with TRBD2 identical over 9 bases. Germline V gene lookup returns CDR1 SGHNT and CDR2 YENEEA. The V gene end was trimmed by 2 bases and the J gene end by 4 bases; junction bases not matched to a gene: 21. CDR3 length: 20 amino acids. The CDR3 region is CASSLPLAGEGVTPPYEQYF. The CDR3 coding sequence is TGTGCCAGCAGCTTACCCTTAGCGGGAGAAGGGGTGACCCCTCCTTACGAGCAGTACTTC.

J is TRBJ2-3 and V is TRBV30; 7 bases align to TRBD2. The CDR3 is 22 amino acids. CDR1 and CDR2 (germline): GTSNPN, SVGIG (reference sequence). The junction had 26 bases not matched to a gene; V was cut back by 1 base and J by 1 base. The CDR3 region has the DNA TGTGCCTGGAGTGGAACCCCCCGGGCTAGCGGCCGCCCCGTGGGGGGCACAGATACGCAGTATTTT. Its translation: CAWSGTPRASGRPVGGTDTQYF.

V is TRBV5-1 and J is TRBJ1-4, with 10 bases matching TRBD1. Germline CDR1 is SGHRS and CDR2 is YFSETQ. The J segment lost 3 bases and the V segment lost 5 bases, leaving 10 bases of the junction unmatched. This CDR3 spans 17 amino acids. The CDR3: CASRRTGGNVANEKLFF. CDR3 sequence (DNA): TGCGCCAGCAGAAGGACAGGGGGAAATGTAGCTAATGAAAAACTGTTTTTT.